In this sample, the clone carrying this T cell receptor beta chain turned up once. Sequencing was performed with immunoSEQ multiplex PCR; in TCRdb, only in-frame clones are kept and a portion is missing. This repertoire shows 200,000 to 250,000 clones, around 89% found once; its top ten account for about 14%. This entry comes from a study of blood T cell repertoires in COVID-19. Turning to the study itself: The cDNA or gDNA used as material had been derived from T cells, B-cell-depleted T cells, or PBMCs.

V was pared by 6 bases and J by 1 base, with 13 bases between. The CDR3 sequence is 15 residues long. From germline, CDR1 is KGHSH and CDR2 LQKENI. The specimen sequenced was PBMCs or T cells enriched from blood (not recorded which). The chain employs TRBV18 and TRBJ1-3; D perhaps matches TRBD1 (6 bases). The receptor comes from a man aged 30-40 years who had been exposed to COVID-19. The CDR3 protein is CASSPMQGSGNTIYF. DNA for the CDR3: TGTGCCAGCTCCCCTATGCAGGGGTCTGGAAACACCATATATTTT.